This T cell receptor (beta chain) is from a study of blood T cell repertoires in COVID-19. Study in general: Sources were T cells, B-cell-depleted T cells, or PBMCs; the material itself was cDNA or gDNA.

The CDR3 extends over 15 amino acids. Germline V CDR1 and CDR2: KGHSH, LQKENI. Trimming cost V 2 bases and J 3 bases, with 11 bases left between them. Authors' processing steps: Amplifying reference gene primers gave estimates of nucleated cell counts. The protocol was immunoSEQ multiplex PCR, while the TCRdb copy is restricted to in-frame clones and leaves out a portion. V and J calls and clone size are those listed in that table; D and trimming were worked out from the DNA. The sample yields hundreds of thousands of clones, approximately 85% seen once. The gene calls are TRBV18 and TRBJ1-5; maybe TRBD1 (6 bases). The sequence was collected from a human donor in a cohort sampled during active COVID-19. What was sequenced was peripheral blood. The DNA of the CDR3 is TGTGCCAGCTCACCAAGCGACAGGTTCAATCAGCCCCAGCATTTT. Protein product: CASSPSDRFNQPQHF.